The 24 T cell receptor beta chains reported below all come from one sample, sequenced in a study of T cells in Graves' hyperthyroidism and ophthalmopathy. RNA transcripts gave rise to amplified TCR beta CDR3 regions. The study used the HTBI primer set for a first-round RT-PCR of the TCR CDR3. MiXCR was run by TCRdb on the multiplex PCR reads, yielding one entry per CDR3 protein. The table records hundreds of thousands of distinct CDR3 sequences, over 12% of them present only once. Sequencing was carried out using blood. Receptors were obtained from a man aged 18 to 29 with Graves' ophthalmopathy.

This clonotype was detected ten times or more. V and J are TRBV20-1 and TRBJ2-1; 7 nucleotides agree with TRBD1. The CDR3 is 13 residues long. CDR1 is DFQATT and CDR2 is SNEGSKA in the germline V gene (reference sequence). Germline trimming cut 4 bases from V and 5 bases from J; bases unmatched to any gene: 5. CDR3 DNA sequence: TGCAGTGCTATAGGGGACAGAGACAATGAGCAGTTCTTC. Translated: CSAIGDRDNEQFF.

The table lists this clonotype with many counts. The chain's CDR3 is CASSISDRQAQHF. Written as DNA, the CDR3 is TGTGCCAGCAGCATATCAGACCGTCAAGCCCAGCATTTT. V and J are TRBV7-8 and TRBJ1-5, with no clear D. This CDR3 is 13 amino acids long. Trimming pared 5 bases from V and 11 bases from J, leaving 16 bases between. Germline V gives CDR1 SGHVS, CDR2 FQNEAQ.

This clonotype was observed many times. The chain employs TRBV6-2 or TRBV6-3 and TRBJ1-1; tentative D call: TRBD1 (5 bases). In germline, CDR1 is MNHEY, CDR2 SVGEGT. V was trimmed by 0 bases and J by 3 bases, leaving 11 bases between them. The CDR3 has 15 amino acids. CDR3 nucleotide sequence: TGTGCCAGCAGTTACTCTAGGCAGGGTGACACTGAAGCTTTCTTT. This encodes CASSYSRQGDTEAFF.

Ten or more counts support this clonotype. This chain joins TRBV6-1 and TRBJ2-3; D ambiguous. Per germline, CDR1 MNHNS and CDR2 SASEGT. The length of the CDR3 is 16 residues. The germline V and J ends were trimmed by 4 bases and 6 bases, with 20 bases remaining between them. CDR3: CASSGRAGVLTDTQYF. The CDR3 bases are TGTGCCAGCAGTGGTAGAGCAGGTGTACTTACGGATACGCAGTATTTT.

This clonotype occurred a few times. The V gene is TRBV18, the J gene TRBJ2-7; TRBD1 aligns across 7 bases. CDR1 KGHSH and CDR2 LQKENI come from the germline V gene. This CDR3 comprises 14 residues. The J segment lost 2 bases and the V segment lost 2 bases, leaving 3 bases of the junction unmatched. The CDR3 DNA reads TGTGCCAGCTCACCAGGGGGACAGACCTACGAGCAGTACTTC. Its protein is CASSPGGQTYEQYF.

In this sample, this clonotype turned up many times. This sequence joins TRBV12-5 and TRBJ2-1; D possibly uses TRBD1 or TRBD2 (5 bases each). The CDR3 sequence is 15 residues long. Between the trimmed V and J ends, which lost 1 base and 9 bases, there was a span of 16 bases. Germline V gene lookup returns CDR1 LGHNT and CDR2 FRNRAP. CDR3 residues: CASGLALGPGSEQFF. The CDR3 coding sequence is TGTGCTAGTGGTTTGGCACTGGGACCGGGCTCTGAGCAGTTCTTC.

V and J are TRBV5-6 and TRBJ1-4, with unresolved D. The V gene's germline CDR1 is SGHDT and CDR2 YYEEEE. Trimming shortened V by 4 bases and J by 7 bases, and 8 bases separated the two germline ends. The CDR3 loop spans 12 amino acids. CDR3 protein: CASSGVVEKLFF. Written as DNA, the CDR3 is TGTGCCAGCAGCGGAGTAGTTGAAAAACTGTTTTTT.

In its sample, this clonotype was seen many times. The chain is built from TRBV2 and TRBJ2-5; 9 nucleotides align to TRBD1. Germline trimming cut 6 bases from V and 5 bases from J; bases unmatched to any gene: 7. The CDR3 length is 14 residues. Per germline, CDR1 SNHLY and CDR2 FYNNEI. CDR3 in amino acids: CASRPGTGLETQYF. The DNA of the CDR3 is TGTGCCAGCAGACCCGGGACAGGGCTGGAGACCCAGTACTTC.

V gene TRBV20-1 combines with J gene TRBJ1-1; possible D gene TRBD1, 6 bases. CDR3 length: 12 amino acids. V was pared by 6 bases and J by 5 bases, with 13 bases between. Looked up from germline, CDR1 is DFQATT and CDR2 is SNEGSKA (reference sequence). The CDR3 DNA reads as TGCAGTGCCCAGGGGTATAGGACTGAAGCTTTCTTT. Its translation: CSAQGYRTEAFF.

This clonotype was counted at least ten times. The genes are TRBV5-5 and TRBJ2-7; 7 bases align to TRBD1. The length of the CDR3 is 13 residues. Per the germline V gene, CDR1 is SGHKS and CDR2 is YYEKEE (reference sequence). The J segment lost 2 bases and the V segment lost 4 bases, leaving 3 bases of the junction unmatched. The CDR3 DNA reads as TGTGCCAGCAGCCGACAGGGAACCTACGAGCAGTACTTC. Its protein product is CASSRQGTYEQYF.

This clonotype came up many times. V is TRBV5-1 and J is TRBJ2-1, with D perhaps TRBD2 (6 bases). Germline lookup yields CDR1 SGHRS and CDR2 YFSETQ. With 6 bases removed from V and 4 bases from J, the gap between germline ends came to 14 bases. This CDR3 has 14 residues. CDR3 region: CASKRDSSYNEQFF. Here the CDR3 DNA reads TGCGCCAGCAAACGGGACTCTAGTTACAATGAGCAGTTCTTC.

This clonotype was picked up many times. The rearrangement joins TRBV6-2 or TRBV6-3 to TRBJ1-2; D remains ambiguous. Trimming removed 2 bases from V and 7 bases from J, with 8 bases in between. This CDR3 spans 12 amino acids. CDR1 and CDR2 (germline): MNHEY, SVGEGT. The CDR3 nucleotides are TGTGCCAGCAGTTACCCCAGGCCTGGCTACACCTTC. It translates to CASSYPRPGYTF.

The V and J genes are TRBV11-2 and TRBJ2-7, with a tentative D call TRBD1 (5 bases). The V and J ends lost 6 bases and 2 bases respectively, with 20 bases between them. This CDR3 contains 16 residues. Germline CDR1 and CDR2: SGHAT and FQNNGV. The CDR3 nucleotides read TGTGCCAGCAGTCCTCTTAGGCACAGGAGCACCTACGAGCAGTACTTC. The encoded protein is CASSPLRHRSTYEQYF.

This clonotype was seen ten or more times. The CDR3 reads CASSLSGSAGETQYF. The CDR3 coding sequence is TGTGCCAGCAGCTTAAGCGGGAGCGCAGGAGAGACCCAGTACTTC. The chain carries TRBV7-2 and TRBJ2-5; 8 bases are a match to TRBD2. The CDR3 totals 15 residues. Trimming removed 2 bases from V and 4 bases from J; junction bases left unmatched: 6. In germline, CDR1 is SGHTA, CDR2 FQGNSA.

This clonotype was observed many times. The chain links TRBV4-2 to TRBJ2-3, with 7 bases matching TRBD2. CDR1 and CDR2 from the germline V gene are LGHNA and YNFKEQ. There are 16 residues in the CDR3. The J segment lost 1 base and the V segment lost 0 bases, leaving 4 bases of the junction unmatched. CDR3 in DNA: TGTGCCAGCAGCCAAGATTTTGGGGGGGGCACAGATACGCAGTATTTT. It translates to CASSQDFGGGTDTQYF.

The chain employs TRBV20-1 and TRBJ2-4; 7 bases line up with TRBD1. V trimming: 6 bases; J trimming: 0 bases; junction bases outside the gene matches: 8. Germline loops: CDR1 DFQATT, CDR2 SNEGSKA (reference sequence). The CDR3 sequence is 15 residues long. The CDR3 loop is CSAPPTGIAKNIQYF. CDR3 bases: TGCAGTGCCCCCCCGACAGGGATAGCCAAAAACATTCAGTACTTC.

In its sample, this clonotype was seen many times. Written as DNA, the CDR3 is TGCAGCGTTGGAGTCTGGTCTGAAGCTTTCTTT. As protein: CSVGVWSEAFF. The chain recombines TRBV29-1 with TRBJ1-1; D ambiguous. The CDR3 consists of 11 residues. Germline V gene sequence: CDR1 SQVTM, CDR2 ANQGSEA. V lost 4 bases to trimming and J lost 6 bases, with 9 bases between them.

Ten or more counts support this clonotype. This chain uses TRBV20-1 with TRBJ2-7; a weak D match, TRBD2 (5 bases). V was shortened by 2 bases and J by 3 bases, with 11 bases between the two germline ends. The CDR3 is 13 amino acids. Germline loops: CDR1 DFQATT, CDR2 SNEGSKA (reference sequence). The CDR3 DNA reads TGCAGTGCTAGAAGTCTAGCTAACTACGAGCAGTACTTC. The encoded protein is CSARSLANYEQYF.

This clonotype was detected ten times or more. V gene TRBV6-1 combines with J gene TRBJ2-1, with TRBD2 matching over 9 bases. The V gene end was trimmed by 6 bases and the J gene end by 8 bases; junction bases not matched to a gene: 5. Germline assignment: CDR1 MNHNS and CDR2 SASEGT. This CDR3 has 13 amino acids. CDR3 sequence: CASRGAGGYEQFF. DNA for the CDR3: TGTGCCAGCAGGGGAGCGGGAGGATATGAGCAGTTCTTC.

The V gene is TRBV6-5, the J gene TRBJ1-3, with 7 bases identical to TRBD1. Germline CDR1 and CDR2: MNHEY and SVGAGI. The V segment lost 0 bases and the J segment 4 bases; nucleotides outside the gene matches: 6. This CDR3 comprises 16 residues. The CDR3 nucleotides read TGTGCCAGCAGTTACTCGACCGTGACAGGGGGAAACACCATATATTTT. Its protein is CASSYSTVTGGNTIYF.

The sample holds many counts of this clonotype. The genes are TRBV7-9 and TRBJ2-1, with D possibly called TRBD1 or TRBD2 (6 bases each). The germline V gene encodes CDR1 SEHNR and CDR2 FQNEAQ (reference sequence). This CDR3 is built from 15 residues. Trimming left V 4 bases short and J 8 bases short, with 18 bases between. CDR3 loop: CASSSLGGTGDEQFF. CDR3 bases: TGTGCCAGCAGCTCCCTAGGGGGGACGGGAGATGAGCAGTTCTTC.

This clonotype was observed a handful of times. The V gene is TRBV6-2 or TRBV6-3, the J gene TRBJ2-1; D gene uncertain. CDR1 is MNHEY, CDR2 SVGEGT, per germline. Trimming left V 3 bases short and J 8 bases short, with 17 bases between. CDR3 size: 15 residues. The CDR3 loop reads CASSYRVSPGYEQFF. The CDR3 coding sequence is TGTGCCAGCAGTTATAGGGTGTCCCCAGGCTATGAGCAGTTCTTC.

This clonotype was detected ten times or more. V gene TRBV10-2 combines with J gene TRBJ2-7, with TRBD2 matching 11 bases. Germline values: CDR1 WSHSY, CDR2 SAAADI. This CDR3 contains 15 residues. J was trimmed by 1 base and V by 3 bases; bases with no gene match: 2. The CDR3 sequence: CASSDPSGRSYEQYF. The CDR3, as DNA: TGCGCCAGCAGTGACCCTAGCGGGAGGTCCTACGAGCAGTACTTC.

The chain employs TRBV9 and TRBJ2-5; weak D call: TRBD1 (6 bases). Per germline, CDR1 SGDLS and CDR2 YYNGEE. V dropped 3 bases and J dropped 0 bases, with 12 bases sitting between them. The CDR3 spans 15 residues. The chain's CDR3 is CASSAQGRNQETQYF. The CDR3 bases are TGTGCCAGCAGCGCCCAGGGGCGAAACCAAGAGACCCAGTACTTC.